A selection of T cell receptor beta chains follows, all from one sample in a study of PD-1 blockade in mismatch repair-deficient tumors. Produced via immunoSEQ multiplex PCR; TCRdb's table is partial and in-frame only. The repertoire includes fewer than 100,000 clones, over 70% of them detected once, and 2.6% sits in the top ten. The material was peripheral blood, obtained 12 weeks after starting pembrolizumab. The receptor source for this set is an adult with mismatch repair-deficient cancer. Each CDR3 is given without its conserved first and last residue.

V gene	J gene	CDR3 protein
TRBV5-6	TRBJ1-3	ASSSDPGVGNTIY
TRBV6-1	TRBJ1-4	ASRYGERNNEKLF
TRBV5-4	TRBJ2-5	ASSPQSRGRGRETQY
TRBV28	TRBJ2-4	ASSLRSFDKNIQY
TRBV4-1	TRBJ1-4	ASSQGTGLNEKLF
TRBV7-6	TRBJ1-5	ASSSDSYNQPQH
TRBV9	TRBJ2-1	ASSVEANEQF
TRBV27	TRBJ2-5	ASSLVAGGRQTQY
TRBV14	TRBJ2-7	ASSQTGLYEQY
TRBV5-4	TRBJ2-7	ASSLGTQQY
TRBV5-8	TRBJ1-3	ASSRSGNTIY
TRBV19	TRBJ1-2	ASSIAHTGLGGYT
TRBV7-6	TRBJ2-3	ASSPWGGTDTQY
TRBV7-3	TRBJ2-5	ASSLMTRTAGAQY
TRBV27	TRBJ1-1	ASSFGTEAF
TRBV11-3	TRBJ2-2	ASSLAGSGELF
TRBV30	TRBJ2-5	AWSTRGETQY
TRBV5-1	TRBJ2-3	ASSVSGNFADTQY
TRBV9	TRBJ1-1	ASSLDRHTEAF
TRBV6-4	TRBJ2-5	ASTGRPSGRQETQY
TRBV14	TRBJ1-1	ASSQDRGILFEAF
TRBV28	TRBJ1-3	ASNFGSSGNTIY
TRBV28	TRBJ1-1	ASSFGGGTEAF
TRBV19	TRBJ2-7	ASSRGQEGFYEQY
TRBV7-6	TRBJ2-2	ASSFISGELF
TRBV7-2	TRBJ2-1	ASSSLQQGFYNEQF
TRBV6-1	TRBJ2-3	ASSGWRSSTDTQY
TRBV27	TRBJ2-1	ASSFRKYRDYQDNEQF
TRBV11-3	TRBJ2-3	ASSAPGLADTQY
TRBV6-5	TRBJ1-2	ASSYSSGGTYYGYT
TRBV5-1	TRBJ2-7	ASSLTSGTGYEQY
TRBV6-5	TRBJ2-7	ASSPSSAYEQY
TRBV4-3	TRBJ1-5	ASSQERDLGPQH
TRBV7-9	TRBJ1-1	ASSWASGNPEAF
TRBV11-2	TRBJ2-7	ASSSRQGLMDEQY
TRBV5-1	TRBJ2-3	ASSTDRSFTDTQY
TRBV5-6	TRBJ2-3	ATETIAGGTDTQY
TRBV7-9	TRBJ1-2	ASTLVGQGLYGYT
TRBV19	TRBJ1-2	ASSQVIGGAGYT
TRBV11-3	TRBJ2-7	ASSQRDSTYEQY
TRBV23-1	TRBJ1-3	ASSRGDRLYSGNTIY
TRBV6-5	TRBJ2-1	ASSYDGTAYNEQF
TRBV7-8	TRBJ1-5	ASSLGGRNEQPQH
TRBV4-1	TRBJ2-1	ASSQDRVASRDNEQF
TRBV5-4	TRBJ2-1	ASSSTSGRSYNEQF
TRBV5-6	TRBJ1-2	ASSLNTRYGYT
TRBV9	TRBJ1-1	ASSVDGQTMNTEAF
TRBV19	TRBJ2-7	ASSIFGAESYEQY
TRBV13	TRBJ2-3	ASSSTPGLAGVPDTQY
TRBV6-6	TRBJ2-3	ASSLYTDTQY
TRBV6-5	TRBJ2-7	ASSYPGRGEQY